This T cell receptor beta chain was recorded in a study of shared clonotypes between healthy human individuals (dated by TCRdb to the early 2020s). As for the study more broadly: Three men and a couple of women, aged 18 to 49 years, made up the cohort. For each donor, CD4 naive and CD4 memory were each run on three plates, CD8 naive on two plates, and CD8 memory on one plate. To estimate repertoire size and how much clonotypes are shared between individuals, the study performed deep sequencing of blood TCR repertoires from roughly five healthy adults. Libraries were prepared and TCR repertoires were sequenced by different laboratories using diverse techniques, in order to increase sequencing depth and limit assay-specific biases. Between about 0.94 and 8.9 billion PBMCs per donor were obtained by leukapheresis.

Broader findings and caveats from the paper: Because the study included a small number of donors, the genetic and exposure-history diversity represented was limited. Naive subsets generally had larger estimated clonotype richness than memory subsets. Even with the large sequencing depth, rarefaction of the sorted-subset datasets indicated that sequencing was incomplete. Across a few donors, about 4.5% of naive CD4, approximately 4% of naive CD8, 2.3% of memory CD4, and approximately 0.4% of memory CD8 clonotypes were shared. Higher generation probabilities were observed for clonotypes shared by all four sorted-subset donors than for non-shared clonotypes. Pairwise subsampling led to the expectation that sequencing depth would affect the degree of clonotype sharing among donors. Sampling was limited to blood, and TCR repertoires in tissue likely differ from TCR repertoires in blood.

Using the deep immunoSEQ assay, multiplex PCR amplified TCR CDR3 regions from genomic DNA. Extracted genomic DNA from each cell subset was distributed evenly across all wells of several immunoSEQ 96-well plates, and each plate was treated as a replicate. For sorted subsets, about 200 ng genomic DNA, equal to 30,000 or so T cell genomes, was loaded into each replicate PCR. The purified libraries were quantified using a Qubit 3.0 fluorometer, sized with a Bioanalyzer 2100, and then quantified again using the KAPA Library Quantification kit. Each immunoSEQ 96-well plate was sequenced on its own single-read 150-cycle Illumina NextSeq 550 flow cell. As for how the authors treated the data: Because the immunoSEQ output included only junctional sequences and no quality scores, the filtering could not be the same as the filtering used for full-length reads. Sequences were annotated with PyIR, a Python wrapper for IgBLAST v1.9, and V/J genes and CDR3 were assigned using IMGT germline references. Reads with weak V/J assignments (E-value above 1e-6), missing CDR3, stop codons, out-of-frame junctions, or ambiguous translated residues were removed. V3J clonotypes were defined as sequences sharing an identical inferred V gene, J gene, and CDR3 amino acid sequence. To compute the percentage overlap between repertoires, the number of shared unique clonotypes was divided by the size of the smaller repertoire. RTK rarefaction, the Chao1 estimator, and Recon v2.1 estimates of unobserved clonotypes were used to assess repertoire richness. For all TCRbeta clonotypes obtained by the gDNA method from a few donors, generation probabilities were computed with OLGA. Entries here come from immuneACCESS through TCRdb and include only in-frame sequences with V and J called. Some clones fail to appear in such tables; in the studies checked, an unresolved V gene covers under half of the shortfall, and the cause of the remainder is unknown. Clone size and the V and J calls come from that table; the DNA yielded D and trimming. The sample table lists approximately 1,500,000 clones, around 95% of them with a count of one. The ten largest make up roughly 1.2% of the sample.

As regards this clone: Its recognized antigen is unknown. Base qualities are not recorded, but no much larger clone differs from it by a single base.

The donors were healthy, HIV-negative adults who had no recently reported acute infections or vaccinations. All donors were Caucasian adults living in Nashville, Tennessee, USA. CD4+ T cells were enriched by magnetic negative selection, after which naive cells were positively selected on CD45RA and the negative fraction was taken as the memory subset. Blood was obtained by leukapheresis, after which PBMCs were separated by Ficoll-Histopaque density gradient centrifugation and cryopreserved in liquid nitrogen vapor phase. Analytical flow cytometry was used to check the purity and quantity of each magnetically sorted T cell population. Each sorted fraction had its genomic DNA isolated and then quantified by UV absorbance on a Nanodrop 2000c. The CDR3 has 16 amino acids, counting the end cysteine and phenylalanine. The read is trimmed to its CDR3 DNA, 48 bases read in frame from base 1. Compared with germline, V lacks 5 bases and J lacks 6 bases; bases without a gene match: 15. The germline V gene (reference sequence) provides CDR1 MNHEY and CDR2 SMNVEV.

Sequencing was done on a sample of naive CD4+ T cells sorted from blood. The cell subset or site label of this sample denotes: CD45RA+ positively selected. The rearrangement combines TRBV27 with TRBJ1-2; 7 nucleotides in the junction match TRBD1. This TCR was sampled from a man aged 30 to 39 in good health. The DNA is TGTGCCAGCAGTACCGTTGACAGGGCGGTTGTGAATGGCTACACCTTC. The encoded protein is CASSTVDRAVVNGYTF.